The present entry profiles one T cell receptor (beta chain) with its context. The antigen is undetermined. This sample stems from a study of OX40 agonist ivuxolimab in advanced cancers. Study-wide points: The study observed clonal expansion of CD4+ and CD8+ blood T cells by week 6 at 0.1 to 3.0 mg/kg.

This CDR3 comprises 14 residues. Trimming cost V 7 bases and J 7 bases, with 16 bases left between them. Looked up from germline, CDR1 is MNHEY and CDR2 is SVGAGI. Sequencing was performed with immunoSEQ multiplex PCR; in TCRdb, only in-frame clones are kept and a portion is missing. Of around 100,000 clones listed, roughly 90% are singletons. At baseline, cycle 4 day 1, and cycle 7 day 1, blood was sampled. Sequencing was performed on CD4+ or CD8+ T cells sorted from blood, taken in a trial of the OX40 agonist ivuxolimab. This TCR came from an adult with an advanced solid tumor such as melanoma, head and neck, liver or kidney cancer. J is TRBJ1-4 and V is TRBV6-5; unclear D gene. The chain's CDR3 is CASNTDVVGEKLFF. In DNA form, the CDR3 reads TGTGCCAGCAATACGGACGTTGTTGGTGAAAAACTGTTTTTT.